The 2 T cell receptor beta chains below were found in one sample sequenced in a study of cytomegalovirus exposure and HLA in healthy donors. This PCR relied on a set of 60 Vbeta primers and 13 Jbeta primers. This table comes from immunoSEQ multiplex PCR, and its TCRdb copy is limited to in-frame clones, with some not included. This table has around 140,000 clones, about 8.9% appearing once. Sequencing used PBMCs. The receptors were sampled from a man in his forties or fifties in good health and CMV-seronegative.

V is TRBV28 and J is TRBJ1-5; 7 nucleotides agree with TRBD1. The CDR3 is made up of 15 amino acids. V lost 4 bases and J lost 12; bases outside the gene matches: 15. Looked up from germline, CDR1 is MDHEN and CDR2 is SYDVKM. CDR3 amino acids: CASSSGGYRFADQHF. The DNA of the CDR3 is TGTGCCAGCAGTTCAGGGGGGTATCGGTTCGCGGACCAGCATTTT. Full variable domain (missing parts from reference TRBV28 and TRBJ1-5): DVKVTQSSRYLVKRTGEKVFLECVQDMDHENMFWYRQDPGLGLRLIYFSYDVKMKEKGDIPEGYSVSREKKERFSLILESASTNQTSMYLCASSSGGYRFADQHFGDGTRLSIL.

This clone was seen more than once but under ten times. CDR3 DNA: TGTGCCAGCAGCCTCGGAGTAGCGGAGAGCACAGATACGCAGTATTTT. This translates into CASSLGVAESTDTQYF. The chain has TRBV5-4 and TRBJ2-3, with D perhaps matching TRBD2 (6 bases). V lost 4 bases and J 0 bases, leaving 15 bases between the germline ends. The CDR3 has 16 amino acids. The germline CDR1 and CDR2 sequences are SGHNT and YYREEE (reference sequence).